The entry below describes one T cell receptor (beta chain). Both 60 Vbeta primers and 13 Jbeta primers went into the PCR. Some clones are missing from TCRdb's copy, which holds only in-frame ones; the method was immunoSEQ multiplex PCR. The sample holds 200,000 to 250,000 clones; around 80% are singletons and the top ten take around 2.9%. The data were taken from a study of cytomegalovirus exposure and HLA in healthy donors. The sample comprised PBMCs. The origin of this receptor is a woman aged 55 to 70 in good health and CMV-seropositive.

Written as DNA, the CDR3 is TGTGCCAGCAGCGTAGCTGGGACTAGCGAGACCCAGTACTTC. It translates to CASSVAGTSETQYF. V is TRBV9 and J is TRBJ2-5; TRBD2 aligns across 9 bases. The CDR3 runs to 14 residues. CDR1 is SGDLS and CDR2 is YYNGEE in the germline V gene. V shed 0 bases and J 5 bases; nucleotides not matched to a gene: 2.